The 7 T cell receptor beta chains presented below share a single source sample, sequenced in a study of cytotoxic CD8 clonotypes in ibrutinib-treated CLL. Clones were sequenced by immunoSEQ multiplex PCR, and TCRdb holds only the in-frame ones, with some missing. The sample has about 140,000 clones; 60% to 85% are singletons. Specimen: PBMCs, collected after 24 months of ibrutinib treatment. The receptors shown here come from a human donor with chronic lymphocytic leukemia.

This clone showed up just a few times. The V gene is TRBV5-1, the J gene TRBJ1-1, with 10 bases identical to TRBD1. This CDR3 has 14 amino acids. The germline gives CDR1 SGHRS, CDR2 YFSETQ. V was clipped by 3 bases and J by 8 bases; unmatched bases: 7. CDR3 residues: CASSWVPGQGEAFF. CDR3 in DNA: TGCGCCAGCAGCTGGGTCCCGGGACAGGGGGAAGCTTTCTTT.

The chain couples TRBV18 to TRBJ2-1, with 7 bases fitting TRBD2. CDR1 and CDR2 from the germline V gene are KGHSH and LQKENI. Germline trimming cut 2 bases from V and 7 bases from J; bases unmatched to any gene: 8. The CDR3 is 15 amino acids. CDR3 amino acids: CASSPGDYYWNEQFF. The DNA for the CDR3 is TGTGCCAGCTCACCAGGGGACTACTACTGGAATGAGCAGTTCTTC.

J is TRBJ1-6 and V is TRBV30, with TRBD1 identical over 9 bases. This CDR3 region has 13 residues. V was clipped by 3 bases and J by 8 bases; unmatched bases: 2. CDR1 GTSNPN and CDR2 SVGIG come from the germline V gene (reference sequence). The CDR3 DNA reads TGTGCCTGGAGGGGACAGGGCGATTCACCCCTCCACTTT. Protein sequence: CAWRGQGDSPLHF. Full variable domain (rest looked up from reference TRBV30 and TRBJ1-6): SQTIHQWPATLVQPVGSPLSLECTVEGTSNPNLYWYRQAAGRGLQLLFYSVGIGQISSEVPQNLSASRPQDRQFILSSKKLLLSDSGFYLCAWRGQGDSPLHFGNGTRLTVT.

The chain employs TRBV2 and TRBJ1-1; TRBD1 matches at 7 bases. Germline assignment: CDR1 SNHLY and CDR2 FYNNEI. The V gene end was trimmed by 6 bases and the J gene end by 4 bases; junction bases not matched to a gene: 5. The CDR3 runs to 13 residues. The CDR3 coding sequence is TGTGCCAGCAGAGCAGGGGGAGGCACTGAAGCTTTCTTT. Its protein is CASRAGGGTEAFF.

The chain joins TRBV30 to TRBJ1-1; no reliable D call. From germline, CDR1 is GTSNPN and CDR2 SVGIG (reference sequence). Trimming pared 6 bases from V and 2 bases from J, leaving 7 bases between. The CDR3 has 11 residues. The CDR3 protein is CACRGNTEAFF. The DNA of the CDR3 is TGTGCCTGCCGCGGTAACACTGAAGCTTTCTTT. The full variable domain, rest sourced from reference TRBV30 and TRBJ1-1, is SQTIHQWPATLVQPVGSPLSLECTVEGTSNPNLYWYRQAAGRGLQLLFYSVGIGQISSEVPQNLSASRPQDRQFILSSKKLLLSDSGFYLCACRGNTEAFFGQGTRLTVV.

The V call is TRBV30, the J call TRBJ1-4; possibly TRBD1 for D (5 bases). Germline-derived CDR1 and CDR2 are GTSNPN and SVGIG (reference sequence). This CDR3 region has 12 residues. CDR3 in amino acids: CGRRERGEKLFF. The CDR3, as DNA: TGTGGCCGGAGGGAGAGGGGAGAAAAACTGTTTTTT.

This clone occurred many times. V usage is TRBV28 and J usage is TRBJ1-1, with D unresolved. Germline lookup yields CDR1 MDHEN and CDR2 SYDVKM. Trimming took off 2 bases at V and 6 bases at J, with 4 bases between the two ends. This CDR3 spans 11 amino acids. CDR3 DNA sequence: TGTGCCAGCAGTTTAATCGCTGAAGCTTTCTTT. As protein: CASSLIAEAFF. Looking up the rest from reference TRBV28 and TRBJ1-1 gives the full variable domain: DVKVTQSSRYLVKRTGEKVFLECVQDMDHENMFWYRQDPGLGLRLIYFSYDVKMKEKGDIPEGYSVSREKKERFSLILESASTNQTSMYLCASSLIAEAFFGQGTRLTVV.